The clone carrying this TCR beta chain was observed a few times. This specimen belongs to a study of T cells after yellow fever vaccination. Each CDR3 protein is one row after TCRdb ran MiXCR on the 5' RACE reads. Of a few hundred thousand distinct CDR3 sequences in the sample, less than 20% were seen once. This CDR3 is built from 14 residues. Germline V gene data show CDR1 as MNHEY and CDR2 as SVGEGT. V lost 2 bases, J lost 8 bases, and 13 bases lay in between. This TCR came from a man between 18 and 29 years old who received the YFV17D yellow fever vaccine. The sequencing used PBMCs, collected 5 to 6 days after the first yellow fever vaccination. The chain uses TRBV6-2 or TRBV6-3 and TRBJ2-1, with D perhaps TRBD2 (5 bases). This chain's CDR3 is CASSYLPRVYEQFF. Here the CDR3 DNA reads TGTGCCAGCAGTTACCTGCCGAGGGTTTATGAGCAGTTCTTC.